This TCR beta chain is drawn from a study of identical twins. Study observations and caveats: Sharing of beta out-of-frame sequences by twins showed a weaker excess.

Concerning this clonotype itself: The antigen is unknown.

Only healthy Caucasians were enrolled as donors. cDNA molecules carried unique molecular identifiers, and template switching added a universal primer site. MiXCR was run by TCRdb on the 5' RACE reads, yielding one entry per CDR3 protein. This sample carries some 1,600,000 distinct CDR3 sequences, under 35% of them seen once, and the ten largest clones take less than 0.35%. The clonotype was recovered from a newborn girl in good health. The source material was cord blood.

The CDR3 is CSASPIHGKNDEQFF. The CDR3, as DNA: TGCAGTGCTAGTCCGATTCACGGTAAAAACGATGAGCAGTTCTTC. The chain has TRBV20-1 and TRBJ2-1; unclear D gene. From germline, CDR1 is DFQATT and CDR2 SNEGSKA (reference sequence). The CDR3 has 15 amino acids. The V gene lost 3 bases and the J gene lost 8 bases, with 20 bases spanning the gap.